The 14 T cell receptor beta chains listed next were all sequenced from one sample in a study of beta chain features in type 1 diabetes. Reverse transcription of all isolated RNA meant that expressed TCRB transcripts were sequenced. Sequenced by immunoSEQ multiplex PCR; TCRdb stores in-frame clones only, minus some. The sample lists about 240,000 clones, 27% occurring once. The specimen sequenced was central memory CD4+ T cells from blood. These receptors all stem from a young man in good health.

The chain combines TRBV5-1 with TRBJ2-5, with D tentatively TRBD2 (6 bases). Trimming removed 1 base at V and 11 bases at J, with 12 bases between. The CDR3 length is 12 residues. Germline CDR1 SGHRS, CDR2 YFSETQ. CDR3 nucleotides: TGCGCCAGCAGCTTGAGCGGGCCCGATCAGTACTTC. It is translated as CASSLSGPDQYF. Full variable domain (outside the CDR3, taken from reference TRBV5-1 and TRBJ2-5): KAGVTQTPRYLIKTRGQQVTLSCSPISGHRSVSWYQQTPGQGLQFLFEYFSETQRNKGNFPGRFSGRQFSNSRSEMNVSTLELGDSALYLCASSLSGPDQYFGPGTRLLVL.

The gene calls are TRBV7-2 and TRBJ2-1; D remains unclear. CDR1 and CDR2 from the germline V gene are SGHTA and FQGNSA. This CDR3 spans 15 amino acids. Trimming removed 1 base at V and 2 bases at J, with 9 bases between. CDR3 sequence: CASSLEGSPYNEQFF. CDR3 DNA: TGTGCCAGCAGCTTAGAGGGCAGCCCCTACAATGAGCAGTTCTTC.

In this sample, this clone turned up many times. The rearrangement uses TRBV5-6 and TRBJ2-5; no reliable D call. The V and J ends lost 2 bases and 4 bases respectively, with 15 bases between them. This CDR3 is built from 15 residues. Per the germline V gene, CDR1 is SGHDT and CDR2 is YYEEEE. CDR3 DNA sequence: TGTGCCAGCAGCTTCTCGGGCTCAGCCCCAGAGACCCAGTACTTC. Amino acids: CASSFSGSAPETQYF.

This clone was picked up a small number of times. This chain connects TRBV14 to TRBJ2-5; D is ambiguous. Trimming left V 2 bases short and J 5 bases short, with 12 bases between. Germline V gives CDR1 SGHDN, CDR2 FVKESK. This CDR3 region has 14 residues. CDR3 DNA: TGTGCCAGCAGCCAATGGACGGTCCGGGAGACCCAGTACTTC. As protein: CASSQWTVRETQYF.

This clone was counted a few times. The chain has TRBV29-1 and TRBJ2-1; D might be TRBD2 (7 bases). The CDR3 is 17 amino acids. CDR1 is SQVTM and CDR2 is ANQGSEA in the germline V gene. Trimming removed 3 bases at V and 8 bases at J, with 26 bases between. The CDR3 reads CSVDGRLGASGGDEQFF. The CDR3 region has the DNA TGCAGCGTTGACGGCCGCTTGGGGGCTAGCGGAGGGGATGAGCAGTTCTTC.

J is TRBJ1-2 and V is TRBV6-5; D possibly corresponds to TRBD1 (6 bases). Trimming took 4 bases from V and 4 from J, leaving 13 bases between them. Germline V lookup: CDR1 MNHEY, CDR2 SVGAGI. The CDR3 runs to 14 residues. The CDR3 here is CASSLDRNRYGYTF. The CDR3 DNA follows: TGTGCCAGCAGTTTGGACAGAAACCGCTATGGCTACACCTTC.

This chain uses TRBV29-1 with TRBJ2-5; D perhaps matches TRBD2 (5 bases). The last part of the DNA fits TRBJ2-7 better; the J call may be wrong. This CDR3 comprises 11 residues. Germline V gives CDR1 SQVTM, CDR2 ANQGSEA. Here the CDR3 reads CSVTSNYEQYF. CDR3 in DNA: TGCAGCGTTACTAGTAACTACGAGCAGTACTTC.

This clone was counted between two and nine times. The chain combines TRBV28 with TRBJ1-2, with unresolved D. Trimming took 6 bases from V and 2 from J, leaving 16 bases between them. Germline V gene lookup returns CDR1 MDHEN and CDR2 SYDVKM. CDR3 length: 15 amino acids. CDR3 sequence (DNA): TGTGCCAGCAGCTCCCCGGACGGAATCAACTATGGCTACACCTTC. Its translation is CASSSPDGINYGYTF.

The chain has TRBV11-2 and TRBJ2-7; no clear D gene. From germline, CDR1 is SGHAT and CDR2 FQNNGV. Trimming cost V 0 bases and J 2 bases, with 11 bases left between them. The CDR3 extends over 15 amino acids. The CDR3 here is CASSLEGVFPYEQYF. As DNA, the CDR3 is TGTGCCAGCAGCTTAGAGGGCGTGTTCCCCTACGAGCAGTACTTC. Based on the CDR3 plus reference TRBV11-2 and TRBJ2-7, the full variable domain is EAGVAQSPRYKIIEKRQSVAFWCNPISGHATLYWYQQILGQGPKLLIQFQNNGVVDDSQLPKDRFSAERLKGVDSTLKIQPAKLEDSAVYLCASSLEGVFPYEQYFGPGTRLTVT.

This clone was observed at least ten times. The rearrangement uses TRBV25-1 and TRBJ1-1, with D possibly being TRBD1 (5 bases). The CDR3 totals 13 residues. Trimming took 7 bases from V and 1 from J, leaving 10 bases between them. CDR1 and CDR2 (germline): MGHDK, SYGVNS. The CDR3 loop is CASTSDTNTEAFF. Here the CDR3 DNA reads TGTGCCAGCACTTCGGACACGAACACTGAAGCTTTCTTT.

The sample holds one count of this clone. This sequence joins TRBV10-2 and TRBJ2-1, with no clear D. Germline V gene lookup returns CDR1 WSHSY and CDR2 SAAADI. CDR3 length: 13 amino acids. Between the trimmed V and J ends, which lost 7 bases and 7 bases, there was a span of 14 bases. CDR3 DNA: TGCGCCAGCAATCCAAGAGGTGGGAATGAGCAGTTCTTC. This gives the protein CASNPRGGNEQFF.

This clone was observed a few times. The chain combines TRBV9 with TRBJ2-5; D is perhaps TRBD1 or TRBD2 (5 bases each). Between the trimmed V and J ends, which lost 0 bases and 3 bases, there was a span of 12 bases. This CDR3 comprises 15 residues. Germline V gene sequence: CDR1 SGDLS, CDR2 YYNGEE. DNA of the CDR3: TGTGCCAGCAGCGTAGAATGGGGGAAGGAAGAGACCCAGTACTTC. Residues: CASSVEWGKEETQYF.

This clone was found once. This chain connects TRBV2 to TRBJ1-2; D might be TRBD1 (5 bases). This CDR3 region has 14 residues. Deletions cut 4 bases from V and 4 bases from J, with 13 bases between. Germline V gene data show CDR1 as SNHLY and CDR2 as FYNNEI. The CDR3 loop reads CASSAGQASYGYTF. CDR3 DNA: TGTGCCAGCAGTGCAGGACAAGCAAGCTATGGCTACACCTTC. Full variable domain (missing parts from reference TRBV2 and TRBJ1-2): EPEVTQTPSHQVTQMGQEVILRCVPISNHLYFYWYRQILGQKVEFLVSFYNNEISEKSEIFDDQFSVERPDGSNFTLKIRSTKLEDSAMYFCASSAGQASYGYTFGSGTRLTVV.

CDR3 region: CSAGGGQGSEKLFF. The CDR3, as DNA: TGCAGCGCCGGTGGGGGGCAGGGAAGCGAAAAACTGTTTTTT. V usage is TRBV29-1 and J usage is TRBJ1-4; TRBD1 is a possible D gene (6 bases). Germline CDR1 SQVTM, CDR2 ANQGSEA. CDR3 length: 14 amino acids. With 7 bases removed from V and 8 bases from J, the gap between germline ends came to 20 bases.